This record covers a single T cell receptor (beta chain). Measured with immunoSEQ multiplex PCR; TCRdb has only the in-frame clones, and not every one. The sample includes some 150,000 clones, around nine tenths seen only once; the top ten take approximately 2.5%. The data are from a study of T cell responses to AZD1222 COVID-19 vaccine. The CDR3 is made up of 13 amino acids. Germline V gene lookup returns CDR1 GTSNPN and CDR2 SVGIG (reference sequence). Trimming removed 2 bases from V and 5 bases from J, with 12 bases in between. Sequences were derived from peripheral blood, sampled on day 0 of AZD1222 vaccination. The source is an adult in good health. V and J are TRBV30 and TRBJ2-5; D uncertain. Written as DNA, the CDR3 is TGTGCCTGGAGTTCGAACGTCGGGGAGACCCAGTACTTC. Translated, it gives CAWSSNVGETQYF.